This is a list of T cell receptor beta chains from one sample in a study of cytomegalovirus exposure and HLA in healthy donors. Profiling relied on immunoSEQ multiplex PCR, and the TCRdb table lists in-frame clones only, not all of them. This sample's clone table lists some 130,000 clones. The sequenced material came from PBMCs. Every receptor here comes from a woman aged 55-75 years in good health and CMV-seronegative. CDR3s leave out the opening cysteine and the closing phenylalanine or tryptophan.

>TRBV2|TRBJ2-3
ASSEGLAVTDTQY
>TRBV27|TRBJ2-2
ASSTIPGAGELF
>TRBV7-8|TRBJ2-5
ASSLKRGGLRETQY
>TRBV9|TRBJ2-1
ASSVDGANNEQF
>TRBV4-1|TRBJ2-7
ASSQVSGGSSYEQY
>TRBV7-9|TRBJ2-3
ASSSNIKGADWREDTQY
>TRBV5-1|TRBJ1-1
ASSLGQGEAF
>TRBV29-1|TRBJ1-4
SVGSSGNEKLF
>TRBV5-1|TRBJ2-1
ASSAGLAQIYNEQF
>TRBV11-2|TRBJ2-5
ASSLARLARQETQY
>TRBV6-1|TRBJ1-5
ASSPRRDQPQH
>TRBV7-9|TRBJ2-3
ANIIRGSLSTDTQY
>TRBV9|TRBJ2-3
ASSNSGQPDTQY
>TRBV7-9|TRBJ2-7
ASSGSKYYEQY
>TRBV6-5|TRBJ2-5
ASSRSGGAAETQY
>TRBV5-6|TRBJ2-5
ASSSSLFQETQY
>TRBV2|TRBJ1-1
ASSRQGGTEAF
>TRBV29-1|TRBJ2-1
SAIVYWTSGGGGNEQF
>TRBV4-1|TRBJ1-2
ASSQDGTATYGYT